The 11 T cell receptor beta chains below come from one sample, sequenced in a study of blood T cells in healthy people across ages. The second PCR ran roughly 6 to 11 cycles with a sample-barcoded 5' primer and J-beta primers. MiXCR was run by TCRdb on the 5' RACE reads, yielding one entry per CDR3 protein. The repertoire holds around 900,000 distinct CDR3 sequences, approximately 50% seen once, with roughly 23% in the top ten. Sequencing was carried out using blood. All receptors derive from a woman aged 55-69 years in good health.

The genes are TRBV7-2 and TRBJ1-1; the D gene is possibly TRBD1 (5 bases). The CDR3 is made up of 15 amino acids. Looked up from germline, CDR1 is SGHTA and CDR2 is FQGNSA. V lost 3 bases to trimming and J lost 5 bases, with 16 bases between them. The CDR3 spells CASSLWAGSGTEAFF. CDR3 coding DNA: TGTGCCAGCAGCTTGTGGGCAGGGAGCGGAACTGAAGCTTTCTTT.

This clonotype has just a few counts. V gene TRBV7-2 combines with J gene TRBJ2-7; 13 bases are shared with TRBD2. The CDR3 is made up of 16 amino acids. Germline V lookup: CDR1 SGHTA, CDR2 FQGNSA. The J segment lost 5 bases and the V segment lost 1 base, leaving 5 bases of the junction unmatched. The CDR3 reads CASSLGTSGRVNEQYF. CDR3 sequence (DNA): TGTGCCAGCAGCTTAGGAACTAGCGGGAGGGTCAACGAGCAGTACTTC.

This clonotype was found many times. The genes are TRBV9 and TRBJ1-2; D ambiguous. The CDR3 extends over 13 amino acids. V was cut by 3 bases and J by 4 bases, with 10 bases left in between. The germline CDR1 and CDR2 sequences are SGDLS and YYNGEE. The CDR3 region has the DNA TGTGCCAGCAGCGGAGTCAGCTCCTATGGCTACACCTTC. This sequence encodes CASSGVSSYGYTF. The full variable domain, with the rest looked up from reference TRBV9 and TRBJ1-2, is DSGVTQTPKHLITATGQRVTLRCSPRSGDLSVYWYQQSLDQGLQFLIQYYNGEERAKGNILERFSAQQFPDLHSELNLSSLELGDSALYFCASSGVSSYGYTFGSGTRLTVV.

A remark on this clonotype: One end of the junction varies from germline; a read error may be responsible. V usage is TRBV4-1 and J usage is TRBJ1-1; D is unclear. The length of the CDR3 is 17 residues. Looked up from germline, CDR1 is MGHRA and CDR2 is YSYEKL. The DNA of the CDR3 is TGCGCCAGCAGCCAAGCGATACGGGGTCCGGTGAAAACTGAAGCTTTCTTT. Translating gives CASSQAIRGPVKTEAFF.

This clonotype appeared many times. The chain employs TRBV7-2 and TRBJ2-3, with D maybe TRBD2 (6 bases). Between the trimmed V and J ends, which lost 4 bases and 0 bases, there was a span of 17 bases. The CDR3 contains 17 residues. CDR1 is SGHTA, CDR2 FQGNSA, per germline. The CDR3 DNA reads TGTGCCAGCAGCTACGACTTTGGCGGGGCTAGCACAGATACGCAGTATTTT. It is translated as CASSYDFGGASTDTQYF.

The chain is built from TRBV5-1 and TRBJ2-5; D not certain. V was shortened by 1 base and J by 3 bases, with 13 bases between the two germline ends. The germline gives CDR1 SGHRS, CDR2 YFSETQ. The CDR3 extends over 15 amino acids. CDR3 nucleotide sequence: TGCGCCAGCAGCTTGTTGGGTGGGCGAGAAGAGACCCAGTACTTC. As protein: CASSLLGGREETQYF.

This rearrangement joins TRBV7-2 to TRBJ2-3, with 7 nucleotides matching TRBD2. CDR1 and CDR2 from the germline V gene are SGHTA and FQGNSA. Trimming cost V 10 bases and J 2 bases; bases outside gene matches: 12. The length of the CDR3 is 15 residues. The CDR3 spells CANTDPGRYTDTQYF. The CDR3 nucleotides read TGTGCCAACACCGACCCCGGGAGGTACACAGATACGCAGTATTTT. Looking up the rest from reference TRBV7-2 and TRBJ2-3 gives the full variable domain: GAGVSQSPSNKVTEKGKDVELRCDPISGHTALYWYRQSLGQGLEFLIYFQGNSAPDKSGLPSDRFSAERTGGSVSTLTIQRTQQEDSAVYLCANTDPGRYTDTQYFGPGTRLTVL.

This clonotype was seen a handful of times. The chain recombines TRBV27 with TRBJ2-3; 7 nucleotides match TRBD1. The CDR3 sequence is 15 residues long. Per the germline V gene, CDR1 is MNHEY and CDR2 is SMNVEV (reference sequence). Germline trimming cut 6 bases from V and 6 bases from J; bases unmatched to any gene: 12. Here the CDR3 DNA reads TGTGCCAGCAGACCAGGCACAGGGGTTTGGGATACGCAGTATTTT. This translates into CASRPGTGVWDTQYF.

The chain employs TRBV29-1 and TRBJ2-1; D is unclear. This CDR3 contains 13 residues. Germline CDR1 is SQVTM and CDR2 is ANQGSEA. The ends were cut back, 4 bases at V and 0 bases at J, with 7 bases in the middle. The chain's CDR3 is CSVVTRSYNEQFF. DNA for the CDR3: TGCAGCGTTGTGACTCGCTCCTACAATGAGCAGTTCTTC.

This clonotype was seen more than once but under ten times. The V gene is TRBV20-1, the J gene TRBJ2-7; 7 nucleotides align to TRBD2. V gave up 0 bases and J gave up 4 bases; unmatched junction bases: 15. Per germline, CDR1 DFQATT and CDR2 SNEGSKA (reference sequence). The CDR3 is made up of 17 amino acids. CDR3 sequence reads: CSARDWGGSTRGYEQYF. The CDR3 coding sequence is TGCAGTGCTAGAGATTGGGGGGGATCCACCCGGGGATACGAGCAGTACTTC.

The chain links TRBV12-3 or TRBV12-4 to TRBJ2-1, with 8 positions matching TRBD1. CDR3 size: 13 residues. V shed 7 bases and J 9 bases; nucleotides not matched to a gene: 8. In DNA, the CDR3 is TGTGCCAGCATTTCGGGACAGGCATTTGAGCAGTTCTTC. This translates into CASISGQAFEQFF.